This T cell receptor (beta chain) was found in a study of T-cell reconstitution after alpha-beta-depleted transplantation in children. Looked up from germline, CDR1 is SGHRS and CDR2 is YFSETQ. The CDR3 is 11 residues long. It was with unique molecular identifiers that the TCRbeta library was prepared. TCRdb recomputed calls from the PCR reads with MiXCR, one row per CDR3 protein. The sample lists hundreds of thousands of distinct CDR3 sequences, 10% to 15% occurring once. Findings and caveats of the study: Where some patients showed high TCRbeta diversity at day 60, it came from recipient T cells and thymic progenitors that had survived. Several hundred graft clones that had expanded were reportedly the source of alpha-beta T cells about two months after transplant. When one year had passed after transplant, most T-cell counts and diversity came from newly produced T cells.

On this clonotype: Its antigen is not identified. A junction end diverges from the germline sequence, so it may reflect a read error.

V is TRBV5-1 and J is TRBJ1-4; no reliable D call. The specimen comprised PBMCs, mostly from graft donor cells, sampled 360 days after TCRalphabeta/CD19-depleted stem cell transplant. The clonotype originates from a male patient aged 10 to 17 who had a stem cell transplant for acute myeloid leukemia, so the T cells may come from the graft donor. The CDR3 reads CASSRSQIDTF. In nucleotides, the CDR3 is TGCGCCAGCAGCCGGTCACAGATCGACACTTTT.